This T cell receptor beta chain was sequenced in a study of beta chain features in type 1 diabetes. The sequenced template was cDNA made from the entire isolated RNA. Repertoires were generated with immunoSEQ multiplex PCR, while TCRdb's copy carries only in-frame clones and drops some. Of 450,000 to 550,000 clones listed, approximately 30% are singletons. Trimming pared 0 bases from V and 2 bases from J, leaving 10 bases between. The CDR3 loop spans 15 amino acids. Per the germline V gene, CDR1 is LNHNV and CDR2 is YYDKDF (reference sequence). The sequenced sample consisted of naive CD4+ T cells from blood. The chain joins TRBV15 to TRBJ2-5; the D is unclear. The receptor's source is a man aged 18 to 29 in good health. CDR3 sequence reads: CATSRDKRVQETQYF. DNA of the CDR3: TGTGCCACCAGCAGAGATAAACGGGTACAAGAGACCCAGTACTTC.